This T cell receptor (beta chain) was profiled in a study of control samples from healthy donors and cancer patients. TCRdb's copy holds only in-frame clones and misses some; the assay was immunoSEQ multiplex PCR. Of about 120,000 clones listed, around 90% are singletons. The specimen sequenced was blood. The clonotype originates from a man in his forties or fifties in good health.

The chain's CDR3 is CASSAGTSSGANVLTF. The DNA for the CDR3 is TGCGCCAGCAGCGCGGGGACTTCTTCTGGGGCCAACGTCCTGACTTTC. The chain has TRBV5-1 and TRBJ2-6; TRBD2 might be the D (6 bases). This CDR3 comprises 16 residues. With 4 bases removed from V and 1 base from J, the gap between germline ends came to 12 bases. The V gene's germline CDR1 is SGHRS and CDR2 YFSETQ. Full variable domain (outside the CDR3, taken from reference TRBV5-1 and TRBJ2-6): KAGVTQTPRYLIKTRGQQVTLSCSPISGHRSVSWYQQTPGQGLQFLFEYFSETQRNKGNFPGRFSGRQFSNSRSEMNVSTLELGDSALYLCASSAGTSSGANVLTFGAGSRLTVL.